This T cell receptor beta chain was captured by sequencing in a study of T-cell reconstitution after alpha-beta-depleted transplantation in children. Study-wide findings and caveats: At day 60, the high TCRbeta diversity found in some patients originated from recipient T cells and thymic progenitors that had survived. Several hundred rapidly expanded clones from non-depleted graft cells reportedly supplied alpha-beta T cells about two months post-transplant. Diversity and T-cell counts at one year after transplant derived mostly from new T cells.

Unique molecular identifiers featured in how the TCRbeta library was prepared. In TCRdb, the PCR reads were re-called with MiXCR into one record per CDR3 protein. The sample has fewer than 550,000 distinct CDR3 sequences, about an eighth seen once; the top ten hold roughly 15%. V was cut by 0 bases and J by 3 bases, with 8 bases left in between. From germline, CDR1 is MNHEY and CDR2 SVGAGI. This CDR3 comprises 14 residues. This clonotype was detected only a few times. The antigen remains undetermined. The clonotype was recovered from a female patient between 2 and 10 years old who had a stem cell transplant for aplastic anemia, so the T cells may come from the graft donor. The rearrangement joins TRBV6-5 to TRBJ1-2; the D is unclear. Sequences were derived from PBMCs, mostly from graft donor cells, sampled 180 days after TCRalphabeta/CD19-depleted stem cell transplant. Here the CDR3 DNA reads TGTGCCAGCAGTTACTCGCCATCAGACTATGGCTACACCTTC. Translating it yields CASSYSPSDYGYTF.